The entry below describes one T cell receptor beta chain. The target antigen is unknown. Libraries were prepared by immunoSEQ multiplex PCR; TCRdb keeps only in-frame clonotypes and omits some of them. The table lists approximately 46,000 clones, 70% to 80% of them singletons. This entry belongs to a study of T cell responses to AZD1222 COVID-19 vaccine. Study-level findings and limits: Nearly half of the spike-specific TCRs reportedly recognize variant regions that carry no mutations.

Trimming took 0 bases from V and 5 from J, leaving 11 bases between them. The CDR3 covers 14 residues. CDR1 and CDR2 from the germline V gene are SGHNT and YYREEE (reference sequence). The chain carries TRBV5-4 and TRBJ1-2; D possibly corresponds to TRBD1 (6 bases). The specimen was peripheral blood, collected on day 0 of AZD1222 vaccination. This TCR was sampled from an adult in good health. The chain's CDR3 is CASSLGGGQYGYTF. The DNA for the CDR3 is TGTGCCAGCAGCTTGGGTGGGGGGCAATATGGCTACACCTTC.